The T cell receptor (beta chain) under discussion was sequenced for a study of T-cell memory formation after mild COVID-19. Sample barcodes and UMIs were carried by the TCR alpha and TCR beta cDNA libraries that 5'RACE generated with constant-segment primers. TCRdb used MiXCR to reprocess the 5' RACE reads, holding one entry per CDR3 protein. The sample holds roughly 450,000 distinct CDR3 sequences, 18% seen once. Findings and limits, study-wide: Pre-infection memory held some responding clones, suggesting pre-existing cross-reactive T cells responded. Contracting clones localized mainly to CM and EM when CD4+ and mainly to EMRA when CD8+. A second wave of clones peaked on day 37, and their SARS-CoV-2 specificity went unconfirmed.

The junction had 1 base not matched to a gene; V was cut back by 7 bases and J by 2 bases. CDR1 is ENHRY and CDR2 is SYGVKD in the germline V gene. The CDR3 length is 13 residues. Of note for this clonotype: The antigen is undetermined.

This clonotype originated in a man aged 18 to 35 who had mild COVID-19 (a few samples of this study predate the infection). Cell type and time point are not known. The specimen was PBMCs or a T cell subset sorted from them (not recorded which). The chain combines TRBV10-3 with TRBJ2-5, with 10 bases fitting TRBD1. The CDR3 bases are TGTGCCATCACGGACAGGGGGCAAGAGACCCAGTACTTC. Protein: CAITDRGQETQYF.